The 17 T cell receptor beta chains below were found in one sample sequenced in a study of identical twins. TCRdb called the 5' RACE reads again in MiXCR, with one record for every CDR3 protein. The sample shows 500,000 to 600,000 distinct CDR3 sequences, approximately 22% of them seen only once. This sample was also put to use in a study of T cells expressing NK-cell markers.

The specimen sequenced was CD4+ T cells sorted from blood. These receptor sequences come from a woman aged 18-29 years in good health.

The chain joins TRBV27 to TRBJ2-7, with TRBD2 matching 10 bases. This CDR3 is built from 15 residues. The V and J ends lost 6 bases and 6 bases, in that order; junction bases with no gene match: 11. Germline CDR1 MNHEY, CDR2 SMNVEV (reference sequence). The CDR3 DNA reads TGTGCCAGCAGACCCCTAGCGGGAGCAGAGCTCGAGCAGTACTTC. As protein: CASRPLAGAELEQYF.

This clonotype has a handful of counts. V usage is TRBV20-1 and J usage is TRBJ2-1; a weak D match, TRBD2 (5 bases). V lost 5 bases to trimming and J lost 6 bases, with 11 bases between them. CDR3 length equals 12 residues. CDR1 and CDR2 from the germline V gene are DFQATT and SNEGSKA (reference sequence). CDR3 in amino acids: CSAPPAGNEQFF. In DNA form, the CDR3 reads TGCAGTGCTCCGCCTGCGGGCAATGAGCAGTTCTTC.

The V call is TRBV6-1, the J call TRBJ2-7, with D maybe TRBD1 (7 bases). With 6 bases removed from V and 6 bases from J, the gap between germline ends came to 24 bases. The CDR3 totals 16 residues. In germline, CDR1 is MNHNS, CDR2 SASEGT. DNA for the CDR3: TGTGCCAGCAGCCGCGGGACCGGGACAGCTCGTTCCGAGCAGTACTTC. The encoded protein is CASSRGTGTARSEQYF.

This clonotype was counted between two and nine times. The rearrangement joins TRBV20-1 to TRBJ2-1; no clear D gene. From germline, CDR1 is DFQATT and CDR2 SNEGSKA (reference sequence). Trimming cost V 3 bases and J 0 bases, with 9 bases left between them. The CDR3 runs 14 residues. This CDR3 is CSASPQNSYNEQFF. CDR3 nucleotide sequence: TGCAGTGCTAGCCCACAGAACTCCTACAATGAGCAGTTCTTC.

V and J are TRBV19 and TRBJ2-5; 7 bases map to TRBD1. Germline assignment: CDR1 LNHDA and CDR2 SQIVND (reference sequence). This CDR3 is 15 amino acids long. The trim removed 4 bases at V and 5 bases at J, leaving 10 bases unmatched. The CDR3 loop reads CASSTTPTGPETQYF. CDR3 in DNA: TGTGCCAGTAGTACCACACCGACAGGGCCGGAGACCCAGTACTTC.

This clonotype has more than one count but fewer than ten. The V call is TRBV20-1, the J call TRBJ2-7; D remains unclear. Per the germline V gene, CDR1 is DFQATT and CDR2 is SNEGSKA (reference sequence). There are 12 residues in the CDR3. V shed 3 bases and J shed 5 bases, with 11 bases lying between them. The CDR3 protein is CSARWQADEQYF. The CDR3 region has the DNA TGCAGTGCTAGGTGGCAGGCTGACGAGCAGTACTTC.

This clonotype was seen more than once but under ten times. The chain combines TRBV6-5 with TRBJ2-7; 8 bases match TRBD1. CDR1 is MNHEY, CDR2 SVGAGI, per germline. The ends lost 0 bases at V and 3 bases at J; junction bases unmatched: 4. The CDR3 contains 15 residues. In DNA, the CDR3 is TGTGCCAGCAGTTACTCGTTAGGACAGGGCTACGAGCAGTACTTC. Protein: CASSYSLGQGYEQYF.

This clonotype was counted ten times or more. V and J are TRBV6-5 and TRBJ1-1; unclear D gene. The germline V and J ends were trimmed by 2 bases and 3 bases, with 10 bases remaining between them. There are 14 residues in the CDR3. Germline V gene lookup returns CDR1 MNHEY and CDR2 SVGAGI. For the CDR3, the DNA is TGTGCCAGCAGTTACAGGGTCGGGGACACTGAAGCTTTCTTT. Translation gives CASSYRVGDTEAFF.

There are a few counts of this clonotype. CDR3 loop: CATSRGDQTDDEQFF. In DNA, the CDR3 is TGTGCCACCAGCAGAGGTGACCAAACCGACGATGAGCAGTTCTTC. The chain recombines TRBV15 with TRBJ2-1; no clear D. V was trimmed by 1 base and J by 8 bases, leaving 15 bases between them. CDR1 and CDR2 (germline): LNHNV, YYDKDF (reference sequence). This CDR3 has 15 amino acids.

The chain has TRBV4-1 and TRBJ2-1; TRBD2 agrees at 12 bases. Trimming cost V 3 bases and J 5 bases; bases outside gene matches: 5. There are 16 residues in the CDR3. The germline V gene has CDR1 MGHRA and CDR2 YSYEKL. CDR3 protein: CASSQPTSGRNNEQFF. The CDR3, as DNA: TGCGCCAGCAGCCAGCCCACTAGCGGGAGGAACAATGAGCAGTTCTTC.

This clonotype has more than one count but fewer than ten. This chain joins TRBV27 and TRBJ2-6, with D perhaps assigned TRBD1 or TRBD2 (5 bases each). V dropped 0 bases and J dropped 2 bases, with 8 bases sitting between them. The CDR3 length is 16 residues. CDR1 is MNHEY and CDR2 is SMNVEV in the germline V gene (reference sequence). The DNA for the CDR3 is TGTGCCAGCAGTTTATCGGGGGTAGCTGGGGCCAACGTCCTGACTTTC. It is translated as CASSLSGVAGANVLTF. The whole variable domain, remainder taken from reference TRBV27 and TRBJ2-6, is EAQVTQNPRYLITVTGKKLTVTCSQNMNHEYMSWYRQDPGLGLRQIYYSMNVEVTDKGDVPEGYKVSRKEKRNFPLILESPSPNQTSLYFCASSLSGVAGANVLTFGAGSRLTVL.

J is TRBJ1-4 and V is TRBV27; D is ambiguous. CDR3 length equals 15 residues. V was trimmed by 2 bases and J by 4 bases, leaving 11 bases between them. Per the germline V gene, CDR1 is MNHEY and CDR2 is SMNVEV (reference sequence). CDR3 loop: CASSLIGILNEKLFF. CDR3 sequence (DNA): TGTGCCAGCAGTTTAATCGGGATACTTAATGAAAAACTGTTTTTT. The entire variable domain, with the rest obtained from reference TRBV27 and TRBJ1-4, is as follows: EAQVTQNPRYLITVTGKKLTVTCSQNMNHEYMSWYRQDPGLGLRQIYYSMNVEVTDKGDVPEGYKVSRKEKRNFPLILESPSPNQTSLYFCASSLIGILNEKLFFGSGTQLSVL.

There are a few counts of this clonotype. J is TRBJ1-1 and V is TRBV29-1, with 9 bases lining up with TRBD1. The V gene end was trimmed by 6 bases and the J gene end by 4 bases; junction bases not matched to a gene: 6. This CDR3 is 13 amino acids long. Germline V CDR1 and CDR2: SQVTM, ANQGSEA. The CDR3 here is CSVWDRESTEAFF. The CDR3 nucleotides are TGCAGCGTCTGGGACAGGGAAAGCACTGAAGCTTTCTTT.

For the CDR3, the DNA is TGCGCCAGCAGCGGGGGGCGGCTGAGCTCCTACGAGCAGTACTTC. Protein sequence: CASSGGRLSSYEQYF. V and J are TRBV5-1 and TRBJ2-7; D is possibly TRBD1 or TRBD2 (6 bases each). V lost 4 bases, J lost 0 bases, and 14 bases lay in between. This CDR3 is 15 amino acids long. The germline CDR1 and CDR2 sequences are SGHRS and YFSETQ.

V is TRBV5-1 and J is TRBJ2-3, with 9 nucleotides matching TRBD1. The V gene's germline CDR1 is SGHRS and CDR2 YFSETQ. V shed 0 bases and J 3 bases; nucleotides not matched to a gene: 8. This CDR3 comprises 17 residues. The CDR3 nucleotides are TGCGCCAGCAGCTTGGCATCGGGGACAGGGATGACAGATACGCAGTATTTT. It translates to CASSLASGTGMTDTQYF. Complete variable domain (other parts from reference TRBV5-1 and TRBJ2-3): KAGVTQTPRYLIKTRGQQVTLSCSPISGHRSVSWYQQTPGQGLQFLFEYFSETQRNKGNFPGRFSGRQFSNSRSEMNVSTLELGDSALYLCASSLASGTGMTDTQYFGPGTRLTVL.

Only a few counts were recorded for this clonotype. CDR3 residues: CASSLEGWGTNTGELFF. The CDR3 coding sequence is TGTGCCAGCAGTTTAGAAGGATGGGGAACGAACACCGGGGAGCTGTTTTTT. This chain uses TRBV12-3 or TRBV12-4 with TRBJ2-2; D is ambiguous. V was pared by 1 base and J by 0 bases, with 12 bases between. The CDR3 consists of 17 residues.

The V and J genes are TRBV4-2 and TRBJ2-1; a weak D match, TRBD2 (6 bases). V was pared by 2 bases and J by 5 bases, with 10 bases between. The CDR3 runs to 14 residues. The germline V gene has CDR1 LGHNA and CDR2 YNFKEQ. CDR3 protein: CASSQRTGDNEQFF. Written as DNA, the CDR3 is TGTGCCAGCAGCCAAAGGACGGGAGACAATGAGCAGTTCTTC.